A single sample is the source of the 14 T cell receptor beta chains below, sequenced in a study of T cells in localized non-small cell lung cancer. The assay was immunoSEQ multiplex PCR, and TCRdb's table has in-frame clones only and misses some. The sample contains approximately 76,000 clones, about 84% of which appear only once. The source material was peripheral blood, sampled before any cancer treatment. The receptors shown here come from a female donor at least 60 years old with stage I lung adenocarcinoma.

The V call is TRBV5-6, the J call TRBJ1-1; D may be TRBD1 (5 bases). V lost 4 bases to trimming and J lost 3 bases, with 10 bases between them. Germline loops: CDR1 SGHDT, CDR2 YYEEEE. This CDR3 is 13 amino acids long. The CDR3 loop is CASSGTRDTEAFF. The CDR3, as DNA: TGTGCCAGCAGCGGGACGAGGGACACTGAAGCTTTCTTT.

The chain employs TRBV28 and TRBJ2-7, with 10 bases lining up with TRBD1. V was pared by 7 bases and J by 2 bases, with 8 bases of the junction left unmatched. This CDR3 spans 15 amino acids. Germline V gene sequence: CDR1 MDHEN, CDR2 SYDVKM. The CDR3 bases are TGTGCCAGCACCCCCTGGACAGGGGGGCCCTACGAGCAGTACTTC. Its protein product is CASTPWTGGPYEQYF. Full variable domain (remainder filled in from reference TRBV28 and TRBJ2-7): DVKVTQSSRYLVKRTGEKVFLECVQDMDHENMFWYRQDPGLGLRLIYFSYDVKMKEKGDIPEGYSVSREKKERFSLILESASTNQTSMYLCASTPWTGGPYEQYFGPGTRLTVT.

This chain uses TRBV10-3 with TRBJ2-5, with 8 bases fitting TRBD2. This CDR3 is 14 amino acids long. The trim removed 4 bases at V and 9 bases at J, leaving 10 bases unmatched. Germline V gives CDR1 ENHRY, CDR2 SYGVKD. The CDR3 spells CAISASAEAGAQYF. The CDR3 DNA is TGTGCCATCAGTGCTAGCGCCGAAGCGGGGGCCCAGTACTTC.

The CDR3 DNA reads as TGTGCCAGTAGTATCTCGGGGGGGCCCCAAGAGACCCAGTACTTC. Its protein product is CASSISGGPQETQYF. The chain couples TRBV19 to TRBJ2-5; TRBD2 matches at 8 bases. The V and J ends lost 3 bases and 1 base, in that order; junction bases with no gene match: 4. The CDR3 consists of 15 residues. Germline CDR1 reads LNHDA; CDR2 reads SQIVND (reference sequence).

The chain couples TRBV6-1 to TRBJ1-2; a possible D gene is TRBD1 (5 bases). V shed 4 bases and J shed 4 bases, with 10 bases lying between them. The germline V gene encodes CDR1 MNHNS and CDR2 SASEGT. The CDR3 runs to 13 residues. CDR3 region: CASSASGTYGYTF. In DNA, the CDR3 is TGTGCCAGCAGTGCGAGCGGGACCTATGGCTACACCTTC.

V and J are TRBV5-6 and TRBJ2-1, with a weak D call TRBD1 (5 bases). The V and J ends lost 4 bases and 10 bases respectively, with 12 bases between them. The CDR3 consists of 12 residues. Germline V gives CDR1 SGHDT, CDR2 YYEEEE. This chain's CDR3 is CASSPQGHEQFF. For the CDR3, the DNA is TGTGCCAGCAGCCCGCAGGGTCACGAGCAGTTCTTC.

Only one count was recorded for this clone. This chain joins TRBV7-6 and TRBJ1-2; TRBD1 might be the D (5 bases). Per the germline V gene, CDR1 is SGHVS and CDR2 is FNYEAQ. Trimming removed 5 bases at V and 7 bases at J, with 26 bases between. The CDR3 is made up of 17 amino acids. The CDR3 spells CASSPSPLTELLAGYTF. In DNA form, the CDR3 reads TGTGCCAGCAGCCCATCTCCCTTGACAGAGCTCCTAGCTGGCTACACCTTC. The full variable domain, its missing parts supplied by reference TRBV7-6 and TRBJ1-2, is GAGVSQSPRYKVTKRGQDVALRCDPISGHVSLYWYRQALGQGPEFLTYFNYEAQQDKSGLPNDRFSAERPEGSISTLTIQRTEQRDSAMYRCASSPSPLTELLAGYTFGSGTRLTVV.

The chain links TRBV4-3 to TRBJ1-1; D remains ambiguous. Between the trimmed V and J ends, which lost 0 bases and 1 base, there was a span of 21 bases. Germline CDR1 and CDR2: LGHNA and YSLEER. This CDR3 has 19 residues. This CDR3 is CASSQDTFTADAKNTEAFF. CDR3 DNA: TGCGCCAGCAGCCAAGATACGTTCACAGCCGATGCAAAGAACACTGAAGCTTTCTTT.

The J gene is TRBJ2-5, the V gene TRBV2; D unclear. The CDR3 is made up of 14 amino acids. The V end lost 8 bases, the J end lost 1 base, and 14 bases lay between the germline ends. Germline loops: CDR1 SNHLY, CDR2 FYNNEI. The CDR3 loop is CASQGDNPQETQYF. The CDR3 DNA reads TGTGCCAGCCAAGGAGATAACCCCCAAGAGACCCAGTACTTC.

The chain recombines TRBV9 with TRBJ1-3; D is ambiguous. Trimming stripped 6 bases from V and 0 bases from J, with 7 bases between. Germline CDR1 SGDLS, CDR2 YYNGEE. The CDR3 runs 13 residues. The CDR3 sequence is CASKGSSGNTIYF. For the CDR3, the DNA is TGTGCCAGCAAAGGCAGCTCTGGAAACACCATATATTTT.

The rearrangement joins TRBV7-8 to TRBJ2-2, with 7 positions matching TRBD1. V lost 5 bases and J lost 6; bases outside the gene matches: 9. Germline V gene sequence: CDR1 SGHVS, CDR2 FQNEAQ. The CDR3 consists of 15 residues. This CDR3 is CASSPPTGAAGELFF. The DNA for the CDR3 is TGTGCCAGCAGCCCCCCTACAGGGGCGGCCGGGGAGCTGTTTTTT. The full variable domain, rest sourced from reference TRBV7-8 and TRBJ2-2, is GAGVSQSPRYKVAKRGQDVALRCDPISGHVSLFWYQQALGQGPEFLTYFQNEAQLDKSGLPSDRFFAERPEGSVSTLKIQRTQQEDSAVYLCASSPPTGAAGELFFGEGSRLTVL.

The J gene is TRBJ2-7, the V gene TRBV6-5; D ambiguous. V dropped 6 bases and J dropped 2 bases, with 14 bases sitting between them. Germline lookup yields CDR1 MNHEY and CDR2 SVGAGI. There are 14 residues in the CDR3. DNA for the CDR3: TGTGCCAGCAGCCTGAACAGAGAAACCTACGAGCAGTACTTC. This gives the protein CASSLNRETYEQYF.

The chain uses TRBV6-6 and TRBJ1-3; the match to TRBD1 covers 9 bases. With 6 bases clipped from V and 8 bases from J, the junction kept 8 bases outside the gene matches. The CDR3 is 14 amino acids. Germline V gives CDR1 MNHNY, CDR2 SVGAGI (reference sequence). The CDR3 protein is CASRRQGVLDTIYF. DNA for the CDR3: TGTGCCAGCAGAAGACAGGGGGTTCTGGACACCATATATTTT.

This clone has at least ten counts. The CDR3 coding sequence is TGTGCCAGCAGCCTCAGGAGTGGGGGCTCCTACGAGCAGTACTTC. Residues: CASSLRSGGSYEQYF. This rearrangement joins TRBV7-8 to TRBJ2-7, with D perhaps assigned TRBD1 or TRBD2 (5 bases each). CDR1 is SGHVS, CDR2 FQNEAQ, per germline. The CDR3 consists of 15 residues. V was pared by 5 bases and J by 0 bases, with 14 bases between.